This TCR beta chain derives from a study of cytomegalovirus exposure and HLA in healthy donors. A word on this clone: Its antigen is currently unknown.

Amplification used 60 Vbeta primers and 13 Jbeta primers. The assay was immunoSEQ multiplex PCR, and TCRdb's table has in-frame clones only and misses some. The repertoire holds around 150,000 clones, with around three quarters as singletons. Findings of the study overall: Other equally common chains were less clonally expanded than HLA-associated TCR beta chains, a later analysis showed. Indistinguishable V segments such as TRBV6-2 and TRBV6-3 were excluded.

Germline V gene sequence: CDR1 SGHRS, CDR2 YFSETQ. The CDR3 runs to 13 residues. Trimming removed 7 bases from V and 2 bases from J, with 13 bases in between. Sequencing was done on a sample of PBMCs. This TCR was recovered from a man in his forties or fifties in good health and CMV-seronegative. The J gene is TRBJ2-7, the V gene TRBV5-1; TRBD1 might be the D (5 bases). CDR3: CASSSRQPYEQYF. CDR3 bases: TGCGCCAGCTCCTCTCGACAGCCCTACGAGCAGTACTTC.